These T cell receptor beta chains were read from a single sample in a study of blood T cell repertoires in COVID-19. Measured with immunoSEQ multiplex PCR; TCRdb has only the in-frame clones, and not every one. Of over 250,000 clones in the sample, 80% to 90% are singletons; the top ten hold about 10%. Sequencing was performed on peripheral blood. Every receptor here comes from a woman aged 70-85 years with COVID-19, enrolled during active disease. CDR3s include the opening cysteine and the closing phenylalanine or tryptophan. Each record gives: J gene, V gene, clone size, D gene, CDR3 DNA, CDR3 protein. The D gene is left open where the match is weak. Size is stated for part of the rows, as once, few or many counts, or as a class when the clone is expanded.

TRBJ1-6,TRBV28,NA,TRBD1,TGTGCCAGCAGGGACAGGGGGCAGTCACCCCTCCACTTT,CASRDRGQSPLHF
TRBJ2-5,TRBV19,NA,TRBD2,TGTGCCAGTAGTATGTCCTCTAGCGGGAGGGCCCGGGAGACCCAGTACTTC,CASSMSSSGRARETQYF
TRBJ1-1,TRBV30,few,TRBD1,TGTGCCTGGAACCTACAGGGGTCCGGTGAAGCTTTCTTT,CAWNLQGSGEAFF
TRBJ2-3,TRBV11-3,NA,NA,TGTGCCAGCAGCTCCCCGGTCAGCAGGGGCACAGATACGCAGTATTTT,CASSSPVSRGTDTQYF
TRBJ2-7,TRBV2,NA,TRBD1,TGTGCCAGCAGTGGGCAGGGGGCTTACGAGCAGTACTTC,CASSGQGAYEQYF
TRBJ2-5,TRBV28,NA,TRBD1,TGTGCCAGCAGGTGGGACAGGGGGCGTCGGGAGACCCAGTACTTC,CASRWDRGRRETQYF
TRBJ2-2,TRBV19,NA,NA,TGTGCCAGTAGTATACGGACTGGGGGCGGAACCGGGGAGCTGTTTTTT,CASSIRTGGGTGELFF
TRBJ1-2,TRBV5-1,NA,NA,TGCGCCAGCAGCTTGGGAGGGGGATCTCTCTATGGCTACACCTTC,CASSLGGGSLYGYTF
TRBJ1-2,TRBV6-2/TRBV6-3,NA,NA,TGTGCCAGCAGCCCCGACAGCTATGGCTACACCTTC,CASSPDSYGYTF
TRBJ1-2,TRBV19,NA,TRBD1,TGTGCCAGTAGTCCCGCCTTGGGACAGTCCTCGCGCGGCTACACCTTC,CASSPALGQSSRGYTF
TRBJ1-1,TRBV3-1/TRBV3-2,NA,TRBD1,TGTGCCAGCAGCCGACAGGGGGCAACTGAAGCTTTCTTT,CASSRQGATEAFF
TRBJ2-5,TRBV6-5,NA,NA,TGTGCCAGCCTATCGGGATCCTCTGGAACCCAGTACTTC,CASLSGSSGTQYF
TRBJ1-2,TRBV5-6,few,TRBD1,TGTGCCAGCAGATCCGGGACAGGGGACTACCTTGGTGGCTACACCTTC,CASRSGTGDYLGGYTF
TRBJ2-5,TRBV5-1,NA,NA,TGCGCCAGCAGTGTTAGCGGTCCCCAAGAGACCCAGTACTTC,CASSVSGPQETQYF
TRBJ2-3,TRBV27,NA,NA,TGTGCCAGCAGTTTTAAGACTAGTCGCACAGATACGCAGTATTTT,CASSFKTSRTDTQYF
TRBJ1-5,TRBV6-2/TRBV6-3,NA,NA,TGTGCCAGCAGTTATTTCCAGGTCGATCAGCCCCAGCATTTT,CASSYFQVDQPQHF
TRBJ2-5,TRBV29-1,NA,NA,TGCAGCGTGGGAGGACAGGGAGGGGAGACCCAGTACTTC,CSVGGQGGETQYF
TRBJ1-5,TRBV10-3,NA,NA,TGTGCCATCAGCCAGACAGGAAGCAATCAGCCCCAGCATTTT,CAISQTGSNQPQHF
TRBJ2-5,TRBV4-2,NA,TRBD2,TGTGCCAGCAGCCAAGCGACTAGCTTCGAGACCCAGTACTTC,CASSQATSFETQYF
TRBJ1-4,TRBV5-1,NA,NA,TGCGCCAGCAGCCTCGGGGGTAATGAAAAACTGTTTTTT,CASSLGGNEKLFF
TRBJ2-1,TRBV28,NA,TRBD1,TGTGCCAGCGGACTGGAACAGGGGGCATCCAATGAGCAGTTCTTC,CASGLEQGASNEQFF
TRBJ1-5,TRBV6-5,NA,TRBD1,TGTGCCAGCACCCCCGGGACAGGGAATCAGCCCCAGCATTTT,CASTPGTGNQPQHF
TRBJ2-7,TRBV4-1,NA,NA,TGCGCCAGCAGCCCAAGACAGATGAACGCCTACGAGCAGTACTTC,CASSPRQMNAYEQYF
TRBJ2-3,TRBV14,NA,NA,TGTGCCAGCAGTCTGACTCCCCTTAGCACAGATACGCAGTATTTT,CASSLTPLSTDTQYF
TRBJ2-3,TRBV4-2,NA,TRBD1,TGTGCCAGCAGCCGGTTATTCGGGGACAGGGCCACAGATACGCAGTATTTT,CASSRLFGDRATDTQYF
TRBJ2-5,TRBV4-1,NA,TRBD1,TGCGCCAGCAGCCTAACGGGACAGGGCAGCCCACAAGAGACCCAGTACTTC,CASSLTGQGSPQETQYF
TRBJ1-1,TRBV10-3,NA,NA,TGTGCCATCAGTGAGGGGCAGGGGAACACTGAAGCTTTCTTT,CAISEGQGNTEAFF
TRBJ2-3,TRBV10-3,NA,TRBD2,TGTGCCATCAGTGAGACTAGCGGCACAGATACGCAGTATTTT,CAISETSGTDTQYF
TRBJ2-6,TRBV5-1,once,NA,TGCGCCAGCAGCTTACAGGTCGCCGTCTCTGGGGCCAACGTCCTGACTTTC,CASSLQVAVSGANVLTF
TRBJ1-5,TRBV19,NA,TRBD1,TGTGCCAGTAGTAGGCGGACAGGGGGGGATCAGCCCCAGCATTTT,CASSRRTGGDQPQHF
TRBJ1-5,TRBV6-2/TRBV6-3,NA,NA,TGTGCCAGCAGTTACGCGCACAGCTCTAATCAGCCCCAGCATTTT,CASSYAHSSNQPQHF
TRBJ2-1,TRBV24-1,NA,TRBD2,TGTGCCACCAGTGAAGCCAGCGGGAGGGACAATGAGCAGTTCTTC,CATSEASGRDNEQFF
TRBJ2-1,TRBV2,NA,NA,TGTGCCAGCGAAGACAGGTCACTGTTCTTC,CASEDRSLFF
TRBJ1-1,TRBV6-1,NA,NA,TGTGCCAGCAGTGATCTTGGGCAGATTGAAGCTTTCTTT,CASSDLGQIEAFF
TRBJ1-2,TRBV7-2,NA,NA,TGTGCCAGCAGCATTGGGACGGCGGGAAGCTACACCTTC,CASSIGTAGSYTF
TRBJ2-7,TRBV6-5,NA,NA,TGTGCCAGCACCGCACTGGACTATAGAGAGCAGTACTTC,CASTALDYREQYF
TRBJ1-6,TRBV30,NA,NA,TGTGCCTGGACTAGGGGCAGTCCTAGTTCACCCCTCCACTTT,CAWTRGSPSSPLHF
TRBJ1-5,TRBV30,NA,NA,TGTGCCTGGAGCCTCAGGGGCTCTAGCAATCAGCCCCAGCATTTT,CAWSLRGSSNQPQHF
TRBJ2-7,TRBV30,NA,TRBD1,TGTGCCTGGAGTTTGACAGGGGGTATGTACGAGCAGTACTTC,CAWSLTGGMYEQYF
TRBJ2-3,TRBV11-3,NA,TRBD2,TGTGCCAGCAGGTTAGCGGGAACCACAGATACGCAGTATTTT,CASRLAGTTDTQYF
TRBJ2-1,TRBV29-1,NA,TRBD2,TGCAGCGTTGACATGGCTAGCGGAACGTACCTGGAGCAGTTCTTC,CSVDMASGTYLEQFF
TRBJ2-3,TRBV19,NA,TRBD2,TGTGCCAGTAGTATCAGTACTAGCGGGATCACAGATACGCAGTATTTT,CASSISTSGITDTQYF
TRBJ1-2,TRBV2,NA,NA,TGTGCCAGCAGTGGACAGCCCGGGGGGCGAAACTATGGCTACACCTTC,CASSGQPGGRNYGYTF
TRBJ2-7,TRBV12-3/TRBV12-4,NA,TRBD1,TGTGCCAGCAGTTCTAGGGGGCACGAGCAGTACTTC,CASSSRGHEQYF
TRBJ2-7,TRBV25-1,NA,NA,TGTGCCAGCAGTGACGACAGGTCCTACGAGCAGTACTTC,CASSDDRSYEQYF
TRBJ1-4,TRBV28,few,TRBD1,TGTGCCAGCAGTACCCCGGGACAGGGTTCTGAAAAACTGTTTTTT,CASSTPGQGSEKLFF